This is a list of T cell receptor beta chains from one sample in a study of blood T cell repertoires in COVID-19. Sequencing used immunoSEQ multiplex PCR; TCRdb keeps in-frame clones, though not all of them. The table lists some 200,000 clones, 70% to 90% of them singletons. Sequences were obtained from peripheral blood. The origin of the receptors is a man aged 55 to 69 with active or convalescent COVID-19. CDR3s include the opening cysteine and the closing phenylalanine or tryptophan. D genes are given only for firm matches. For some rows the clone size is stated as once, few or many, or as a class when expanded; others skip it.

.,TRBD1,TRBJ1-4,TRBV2,TGTGCCAGCAGTACACCTAACAGGGGAGCACTAGAAAAACTGTTTTTT,CASSTPNRGALEKLFF
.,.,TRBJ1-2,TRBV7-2,TGTGCCAGCAGCTTAGCGCTACGGGGGGGCTACACCTTC,CASSLALRGGYTF
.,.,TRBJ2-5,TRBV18,TGTGCCAGCTCACCTAAGGAACAGCAAGAGACCCAGTACTTC,CASSPKEQQETQYF
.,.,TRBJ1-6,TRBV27,TGTGCCACTAAGGCCGCGGGGGGAAATTCACCCCTCCACTTT,CATKAAGGNSPLHF
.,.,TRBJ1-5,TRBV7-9,TGTGCCAGCAGCTTAGGGGCAGGTGGGAGAGGCAATCAGCCCCAGCATTTT,CASSLGAGGRGNQPQHF
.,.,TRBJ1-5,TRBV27,TGTGCCAGCAGTCCCATGTACACCATTAATCAGCCCCAGCATTTT,CASSPMYTINQPQHF
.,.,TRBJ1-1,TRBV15,TGTGCCACCAGCAGAGGTGGAGGGAGCACTGAAGCTTTCTTT,CATSRGGGSTEAFF
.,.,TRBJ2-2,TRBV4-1,TGCGCCAGCAGCCAAGCTCCCGTAACCGGGGAGCTGTTTTTT,CASSQAPVTGELFF
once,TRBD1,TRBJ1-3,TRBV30,TGTGCCTGGAGAGGAGGGACAGGGGGATACTCTGGAAACACCATATATTTT,CAWRGGTGGYSGNTIYF
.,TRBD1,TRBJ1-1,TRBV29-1,TGCAGCGTTGGGGGACAGGGGAGTACTGAAGCTTTCTTT,CSVGGQGSTEAFF
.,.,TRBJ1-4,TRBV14,TGTGCCAGCAGCCAAGTGGGGGCGCGAGAAAAACTGTTTTTT,CASSQVGAREKLFF
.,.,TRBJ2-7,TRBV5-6,TGTGCCAGCAGTCCGAGGGGGTCCCCTCGGTACGAGCAGTACTTC,CASSPRGSPRYEQYF
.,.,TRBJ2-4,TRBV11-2,TGTGCCAGCAGCTTAGATGGTGCACTTCTAGCCAAAAACATTCAGTACTTC,CASSLDGALLAKNIQYF
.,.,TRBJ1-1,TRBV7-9,TGTGCCAGCAGCGCTAGCAGGGGCACTGAAGCTTTCTTT,CASSASRGTEAFF
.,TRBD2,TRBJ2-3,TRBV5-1,TGCGCCAGCAGAAGGACTAGCGGGGGAACGATTAGCACAGATACGCAGTATTTT,CASRRTSGGTISTDTQYF
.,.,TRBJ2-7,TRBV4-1,TGCGCCAGCAGCCAAGATCTTCGGGGGGCGGAGTACTTC,CASSQDLRGAEYF
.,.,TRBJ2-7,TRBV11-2,TGTGCCAGCAGCTTAGGAATTGGGGCAGAGCAGTACTTC,CASSLGIGAEQYF
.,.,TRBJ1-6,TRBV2,TGTGCCAGCATTACCAACAGGCCAGACTCACCCCTCCACTTT,CASITNRPDSPLHF
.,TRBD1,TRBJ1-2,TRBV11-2,TGTGCCAGCAGTCGCTCCCGCTCCACCCGGGACAGATATGGCTACACCTTC,CASSRSRSTRDRYGYTF
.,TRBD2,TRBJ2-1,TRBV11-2,TGTGCCAGCAGCTTACAAGCGGGGGCTTACAATGAGCAGTTCTTC,CASSLQAGAYNEQFF
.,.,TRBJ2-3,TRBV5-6,TGTGCCAGCAGCTCCGGGACTGCAGATACGCAGTATTTT,CASSSGTADTQYF
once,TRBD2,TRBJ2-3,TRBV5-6,TGTGCCAGCAGCGGAGGACTAGCGGGGGGGCAATATACGCAGTATTTT,CASSGGLAGGQYTQYF
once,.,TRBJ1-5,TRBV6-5,TGTGCCAGCAGGGAGGGGAGTAGGAATCAGCCCCAGCATTTT,CASREGSRNQPQHF